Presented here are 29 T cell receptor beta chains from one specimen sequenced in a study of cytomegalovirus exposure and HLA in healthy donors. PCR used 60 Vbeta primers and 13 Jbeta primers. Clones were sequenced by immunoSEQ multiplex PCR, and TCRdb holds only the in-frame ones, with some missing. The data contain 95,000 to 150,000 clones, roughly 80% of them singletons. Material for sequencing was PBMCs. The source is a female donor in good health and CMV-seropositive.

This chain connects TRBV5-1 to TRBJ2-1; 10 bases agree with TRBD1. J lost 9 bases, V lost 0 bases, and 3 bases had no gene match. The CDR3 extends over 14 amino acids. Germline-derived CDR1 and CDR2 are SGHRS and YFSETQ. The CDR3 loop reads CASSLGGTGAEQFF. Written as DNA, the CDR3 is TGCGCCAGCAGCTTGGGGGGGACAGGGGCTGAGCAGTTCTTC.

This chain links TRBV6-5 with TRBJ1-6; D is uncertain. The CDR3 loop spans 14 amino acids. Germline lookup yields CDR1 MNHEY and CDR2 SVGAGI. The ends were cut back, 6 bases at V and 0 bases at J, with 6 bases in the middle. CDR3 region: CASRGSSYNSPLHF. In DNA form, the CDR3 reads TGTGCCAGCAGGGGGAGCTCCTATAATTCACCCCTCCACTTT.

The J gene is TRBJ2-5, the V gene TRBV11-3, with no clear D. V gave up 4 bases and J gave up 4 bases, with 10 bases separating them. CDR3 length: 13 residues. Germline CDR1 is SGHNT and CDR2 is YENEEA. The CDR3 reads CASSSEKGETQYF. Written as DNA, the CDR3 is TGTGCCAGCAGCTCGGAGAAAGGAGAGACCCAGTACTTC.

CDR3 loop: CASSFTPGIQPQHF. The CDR3 DNA reads as TGTGCCAGCAGTTTTACGCCAGGGATTCAGCCCCAGCATTTT. This chain links TRBV27 with TRBJ1-5, with a tentative D call TRBD1 (5 bases). Germline loops: CDR1 MNHEY, CDR2 SMNVEV (reference sequence). The CDR3 loop spans 14 amino acids. Trimming took 3 bases from V and 6 from J, leaving 12 bases between them.

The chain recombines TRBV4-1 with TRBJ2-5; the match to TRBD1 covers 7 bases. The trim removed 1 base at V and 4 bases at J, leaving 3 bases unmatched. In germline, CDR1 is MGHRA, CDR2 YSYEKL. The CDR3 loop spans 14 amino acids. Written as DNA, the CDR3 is TGCGCCAGCAGCCAAGTGAACAGGGGAGAGACCCAGTACTTC. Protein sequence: CASSQVNRGETQYF.

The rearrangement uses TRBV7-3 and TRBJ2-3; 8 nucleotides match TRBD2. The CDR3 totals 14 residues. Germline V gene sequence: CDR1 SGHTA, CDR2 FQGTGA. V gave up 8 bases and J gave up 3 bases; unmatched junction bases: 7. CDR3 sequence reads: CASRPGLATDTQYF. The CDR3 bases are TGTGCCAGCCGTCCCGGACTAGCAACAGATACGCAGTATTTT.

The CDR3 spells CASSVESSYNEQFF. CDR3 bases: TGTGCCAGCAGCGTAGAGAGCTCCTACAATGAGCAGTTCTTC. The chain couples TRBV9 to TRBJ2-1; D is unresolved. The CDR3 is 14 residues long. Germline assignment: CDR1 SGDLS and CDR2 YYNGEE. The germline V and J ends were trimmed by 0 bases and 0 bases, with 4 bases remaining between them. The whole variable domain, remainder taken from reference TRBV9 and TRBJ2-1, is DSGVTQTPKHLITATGQRVTLRCSPRSGDLSVYWYQQSLDQGLQFLIQYYNGEERAKGNILERFSAQQFPDLHSELNLSSLELGDSALYFCASSVESSYNEQFFGPGTRLTVL.

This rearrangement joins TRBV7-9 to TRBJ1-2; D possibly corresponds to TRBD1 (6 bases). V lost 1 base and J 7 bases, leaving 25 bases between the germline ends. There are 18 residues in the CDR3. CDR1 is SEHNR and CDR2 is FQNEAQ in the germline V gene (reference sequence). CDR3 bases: TGTGCCAGCAGCTTAGAAGGGGGTCTCTCTGGGGGCCCCGGTGGCTACACCTTC. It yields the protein CASSLEGGLSGGPGGYTF.

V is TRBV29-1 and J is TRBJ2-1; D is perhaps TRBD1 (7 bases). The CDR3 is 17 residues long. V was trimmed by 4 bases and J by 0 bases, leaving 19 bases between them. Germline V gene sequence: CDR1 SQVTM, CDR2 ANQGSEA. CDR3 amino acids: CSVAGSRGVSSYNEQFF. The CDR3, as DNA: TGCAGCGTTGCAGGTTCCAGGGGGGTGAGCTCCTACAATGAGCAGTTCTTC.

The CDR3 region is CASSTGTANEKLFF. The DNA for the CDR3 is TGTGCCAGCAGCACCGGGACAGCTAATGAAAAACTGTTTTTT. The chain uses TRBV28 and TRBJ1-4, with TRBD1 matching 7 bases. From germline, CDR1 is MDHEN and CDR2 SYDVKM. This CDR3 is built from 14 residues. V trimming: 6 bases; J trimming: 3 bases; junction bases outside the gene matches: 4.

CDR3 in amino acids: CASIYRWQETQYF. DNA of the CDR3: TGTGCCAGCATTTACAGGTGGCAAGAGACCCAGTACTTC. The chain employs TRBV25-1 and TRBJ2-5; D possibly corresponds to TRBD1 (5 bases). CDR1 MGHDK and CDR2 SYGVNS come from the germline V gene. The CDR3 is made up of 13 amino acids. V was trimmed by 7 bases and J by 2 bases, leaving 11 bases between them.

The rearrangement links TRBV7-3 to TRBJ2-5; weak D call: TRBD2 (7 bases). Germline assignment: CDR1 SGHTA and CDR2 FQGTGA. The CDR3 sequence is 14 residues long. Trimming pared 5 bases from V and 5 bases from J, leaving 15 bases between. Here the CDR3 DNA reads TGTGCCAGCAGCGCCGGCGGGGGCTGGGAGACCCAGTACTTC. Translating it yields CASSAGGGWETQYF.

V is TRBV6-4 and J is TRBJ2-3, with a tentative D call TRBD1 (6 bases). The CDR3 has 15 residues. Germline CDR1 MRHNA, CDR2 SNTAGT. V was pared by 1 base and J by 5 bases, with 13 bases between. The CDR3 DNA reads TGTGCCAGCAGTGACTTAGCGTCAGGGGTAGATACGCAGTATTTT. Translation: CASSDLASGVDTQYF.

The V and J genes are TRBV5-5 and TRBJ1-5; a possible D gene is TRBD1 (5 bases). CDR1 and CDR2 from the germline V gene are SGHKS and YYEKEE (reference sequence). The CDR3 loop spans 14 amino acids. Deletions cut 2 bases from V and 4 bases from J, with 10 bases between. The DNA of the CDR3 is TGTGCCAGCAGCTTCGCGGGGGGGAATCAGCCCCAGCATTTT. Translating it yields CASSFAGGNQPQHF.

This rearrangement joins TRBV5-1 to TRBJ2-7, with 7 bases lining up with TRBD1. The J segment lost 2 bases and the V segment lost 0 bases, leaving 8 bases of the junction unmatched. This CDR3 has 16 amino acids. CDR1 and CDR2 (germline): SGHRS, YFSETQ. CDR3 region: CASSLAGNRGAYEQYF. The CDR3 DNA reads TGCGCCAGCAGCTTGGCCGGAAACAGGGGTGCCTACGAGCAGTACTTC.

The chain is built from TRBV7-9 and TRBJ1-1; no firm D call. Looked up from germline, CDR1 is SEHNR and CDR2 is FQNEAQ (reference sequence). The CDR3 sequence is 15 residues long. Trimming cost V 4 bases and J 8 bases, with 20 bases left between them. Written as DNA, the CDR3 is TGTGCCAGCAGCTCTAGGACGGCGTCGGGGAGAGAAGCTTTCTTT. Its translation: CASSSRTASGREAFF.

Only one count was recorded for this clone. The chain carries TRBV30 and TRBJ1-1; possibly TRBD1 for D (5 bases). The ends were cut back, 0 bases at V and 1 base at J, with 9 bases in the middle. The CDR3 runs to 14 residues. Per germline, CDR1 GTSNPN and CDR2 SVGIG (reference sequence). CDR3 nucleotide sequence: TGTGCCTGGAGTGTTACCGACAGGAACACTGAAGCTTTCTTT. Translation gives CAWSVTDRNTEAFF. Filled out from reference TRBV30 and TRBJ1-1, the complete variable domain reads SQTIHQWPATLVQPVGSPLSLECTVEGTSNPNLYWYRQAAGRGLQLLFYSVGIGQISSEVPQNLSASRPQDRQFILSSKKLLLSDSGFYLCAWSVTDRNTEAFFGQGTRLTVV.

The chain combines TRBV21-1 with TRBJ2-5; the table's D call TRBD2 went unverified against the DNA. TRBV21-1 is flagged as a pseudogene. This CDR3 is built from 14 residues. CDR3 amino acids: CASSAGPGRETQYF. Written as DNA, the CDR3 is TGTGCCAGCAGCGCGGGCCCCGGTCGAGAGACCCAGTACTTC.

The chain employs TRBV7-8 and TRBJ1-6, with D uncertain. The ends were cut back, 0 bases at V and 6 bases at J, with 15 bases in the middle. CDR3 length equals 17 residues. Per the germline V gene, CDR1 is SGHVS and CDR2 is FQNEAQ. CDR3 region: CASSLALGDPVNSPLHF. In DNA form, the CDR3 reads TGTGCCAGCAGCTTAGCCCTCGGGGATCCAGTTAATTCACCCCTCCACTTT. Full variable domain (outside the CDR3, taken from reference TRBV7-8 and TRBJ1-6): GAGVSQSPRYKVAKRGQDVALRCDPISGHVSLFWYQQALGQGPEFLTYFQNEAQLDKSGLPSDRFFAERPEGSVSTLKIQRTQQEDSAVYLCASSLALGDPVNSPLHFGNGTRLTVT.

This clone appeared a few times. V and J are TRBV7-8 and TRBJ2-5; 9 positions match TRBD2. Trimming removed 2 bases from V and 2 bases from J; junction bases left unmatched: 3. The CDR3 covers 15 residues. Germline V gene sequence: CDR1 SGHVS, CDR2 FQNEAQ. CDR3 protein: CASSLSAGGQETQYF. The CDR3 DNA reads TGTGCCAGCAGCTTATCCGCGGGGGGGCAAGAGACCCAGTACTTC.

The CDR3 nucleotides are TGTGCCAGCAGTGTAGCCGCAGGGAAGCTAACTAGCGGGGGGGCTAAATCGGAGACCCAGTACTTC. This codes for CASSVAAGKLTSGGAKSETQYF. V is TRBV6-1 and J is TRBJ2-5; 13 bases align to TRBD2. The CDR3 has 22 amino acids. CDR1 MNHNS and CDR2 SASEGT come from the germline V gene. V shed 4 bases, J shed 5 bases, and the junction held 25 bases outside the gene matches.

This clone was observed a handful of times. The CDR3 sequence is CASSQAPASSYNEQFF. CDR3 DNA sequence: TGCGCCAGCAGCCAAGCACCGGCTAGTTCCTACAATGAGCAGTTCTTC. V and J are TRBV4-1 and TRBJ2-1; no firm D call. The CDR3 length is 16 residues. Germline lookup yields CDR1 MGHRA and CDR2 YSYEKL. V lost 1 base and J lost 1, with 11 bases in between.

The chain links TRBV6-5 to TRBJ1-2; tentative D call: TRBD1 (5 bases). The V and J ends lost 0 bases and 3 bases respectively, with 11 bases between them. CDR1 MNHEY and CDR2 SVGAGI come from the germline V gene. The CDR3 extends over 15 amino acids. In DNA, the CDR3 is TGTGCCAGCAGTTACTCTCCAGGGTCGGACTATGGCTACACCTTC. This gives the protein CASSYSPGSDYGYTF.

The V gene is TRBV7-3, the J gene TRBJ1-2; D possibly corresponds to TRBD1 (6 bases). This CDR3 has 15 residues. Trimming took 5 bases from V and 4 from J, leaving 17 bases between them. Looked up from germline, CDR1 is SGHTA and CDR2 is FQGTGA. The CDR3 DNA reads TGTGCCAGCAGCCCGTCGGGGGGCGTCAGCTATGGCTACACCTTC. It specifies CASSPSGGVSYGYTF. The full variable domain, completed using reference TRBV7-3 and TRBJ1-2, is GAGVSQTPSNKVTEKGKYVELRCDPISGHTALYWYRQSLGQGPEFLIYFQGTGAADDSGLPNDRFFAVRPEGSVSTLKIQRTERGDSAVYLCASSPSGGVSYGYTFGSGTRLTVV.

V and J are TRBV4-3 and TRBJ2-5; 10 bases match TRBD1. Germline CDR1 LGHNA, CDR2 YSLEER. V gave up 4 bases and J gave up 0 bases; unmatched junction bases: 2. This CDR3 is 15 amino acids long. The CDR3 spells CASSRQGAYQETQYF. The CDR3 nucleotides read TGCGCCAGCAGCCGACAGGGGGCCTACCAAGAGACCCAGTACTTC.

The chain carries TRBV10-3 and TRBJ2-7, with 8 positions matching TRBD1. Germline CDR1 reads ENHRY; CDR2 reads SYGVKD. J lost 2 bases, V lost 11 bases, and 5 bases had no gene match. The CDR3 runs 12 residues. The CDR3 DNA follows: TGTGCCGTTACAGGGGGTCCCTACGAGCAGTACTTC. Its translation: CAVTGGPYEQYF.

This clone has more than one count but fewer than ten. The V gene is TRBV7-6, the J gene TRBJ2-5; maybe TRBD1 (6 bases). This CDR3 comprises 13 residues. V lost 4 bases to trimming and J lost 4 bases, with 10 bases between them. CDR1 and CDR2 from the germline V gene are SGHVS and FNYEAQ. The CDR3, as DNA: TGTGCCAGCAGCTGGGGGCCGGCAGAGACCCAGTACTTC. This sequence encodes CASSWGPAETQYF.

The CDR3 here is CAKGTGPEAFF. DNA of the CDR3: TGTGCCAAGGGGACAGGGCCTGAAGCTTTCTTT. The chain links TRBV5-8 to TRBJ1-1; 9 positions agree with TRBD1. The V segment lost 9 bases and the J segment 6 bases; nucleotides outside the gene matches: 3. Germline V gives CDR1 SGHTS, CDR2 YDEGEE. This CDR3 contains 11 residues. The full variable domain, completed using reference TRBV5-8 and TRBJ1-1, is EAGVTQSPTHLIKTRGQQATLRCSPISGHTSVYWYQQALGLGLQFLLWYDEGEERNRGNFPPRFSGRQFPNYSSELNVNALELEDSALYLCAKGTGPEAFFGQGTRLTVV.

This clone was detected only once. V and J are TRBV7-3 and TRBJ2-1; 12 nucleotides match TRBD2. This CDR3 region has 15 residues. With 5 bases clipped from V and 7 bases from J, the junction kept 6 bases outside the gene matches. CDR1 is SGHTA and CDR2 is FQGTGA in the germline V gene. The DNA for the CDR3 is TGTGCCAGCAGCGTCGGACTAGCGGGGAGAAATGAGCAGTTCTTC. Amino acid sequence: CASSVGLAGRNEQFF.